These 7 T cell receptor beta chains originate from one sample sequenced in a study of T cell clonality in common variable immunodeficiency. Clones were sequenced by immunoSEQ multiplex PCR, and TCRdb holds only the in-frame ones, with some missing. Recorded here are tens of thousands of clones, none singletons. Sequencing was carried out using peripheral blood mononuclear cells. The receptors were gathered from a person between 18 and 69 years old in good health.

The table lists this clone with many counts. The CDR3 end is not reached by the read, which stops 3 residues before it; the germline J gene fills it in. This chain joins TRBV20-1 and TRBJ2-5, with D hard to call. V lost 6 bases to trimming and J lost 0 bases, with 5 bases between them. The CDR3 runs 11 residues. Germline CDR1 DFQATT, CDR2 SNEGSKA (reference sequence). The sequenced CDR3 bases are TGCAGTGCCACAAACCAAGAGACC. Its translation: CSATNQET. The CDR3, in full, reads CSATNQETQYF.

This clone was detected many times. Read coverage stops 3 residues before the CDR3 terminus; the germline J gene supplies the remainder. The chain is built from TRBV29-1 and TRBJ2-1, with TRBD1 as a possible D gene (7 bases). V was pared by 1 base and J by 6 bases, with 19 bases between. Germline V gene sequence: CDR1 SQVTM, CDR2 ANQGSEA. This CDR3 contains 16 residues. The CDR3 here is CSVEVNGGQRINEQFF. The sequenced CDR3 bases are TGCAGCGTTGAAGTAAACGGGGGACAGCGGATCAATGAG.

At least ten counts were recorded for this clone. The read stops 3 residues short of the end of the CDR3; the missing end is completed from the germline J gene. The gene calls are TRBV18 and TRBJ1-5; possible D gene TRBD1, 5 bases. Looked up from germline, CDR1 is KGHSH and CDR2 is LQKENI. The CDR3 spans 14 residues. Trimming stripped 2 bases from V and 2 bases from J, with 7 bases between. Incomplete CDR3 DNA: TGTGCCAGCTCACCAGAGACAGGCAATCAGCCC. Encoded protein: CASSPETGNQP. The CDR3 reads in full as CASSPETGNQPQHF.

This clone has at least ten counts. The CDR3 sequence: CAWSRPPRGGGPNYEQYF. Partial CDR3 DNA: TGTGCCTGGAGTAGACCCCCCCGGGGGGGAGGGCCAAACTACGAG. The rearrangement uses TRBV30 and TRBJ2-7; 8 bases agree with TRBD2. The CDR3 end is not reached by the read, which stops 3 residues before it; the germline J gene fills it in. The CDR3 contains 18 residues. Germline CDR1 GTSNPN, CDR2 SVGIG (reference sequence). J gave up 3 bases and V 2 bases, and 18 bases lay outside the gene matches.

This clone was detected many times. The CDR3 end is not reached by the read, which stops 3 residues before it; the germline J gene fills it in. The V and J genes are TRBV19 and TRBJ2-7, with 8 bases identical to TRBD2. With 4 bases clipped from V and 1 base from J, the junction kept 9 bases outside the gene matches. There are 16 residues in the CDR3. Germline loops: CDR1 LNHDA, CDR2 SQIVND (reference sequence). Incomplete CDR3 DNA: TGTGCCAGTAGTACCCTGACTACTAGCGGTTCCTACGAG. Translated, it gives CASSTLTTSGSYE. The full CDR3 reads CASSTLTTSGSYEQYF.

This clone was counted at least ten times. The sequenced fragment ends 3 residues before the CDR3 boundary, so the rest is inferred from the germline J gene. This rearrangement joins TRBV6-1 to TRBJ1-2; maybe TRBD1 (5 bases). The CDR3 covers 11 residues. Looked up from germline, CDR1 is MNHNS and CDR2 is SASEGT. The CDR3 sequence: CASNGAGYYTF. The covered CDR3 bases are TGTGCCAGCAATGGAGCAGGGTAC.

In this sample, this clone turned up many times. A junction end diverges from the germline sequence, so it may reflect a read error. The missing CDR3 end, 3 residues past where the read stops, is filled in from the germline J gene. The V gene is TRBV4-2, the J gene TRBJ1-6; D unclear. This CDR3 is 14 amino acids long. Germline V gene lookup returns CDR1 LGHNA and CDR2 YNFKEQ. The part of the CDR3 DNA that was read is TGCGCCAGCAGCCAAAGACTGGACTATTCACCC. Its protein product is CASSQRLDYSP. The whole CDR3 reads CASSQRLDYSPLHF.